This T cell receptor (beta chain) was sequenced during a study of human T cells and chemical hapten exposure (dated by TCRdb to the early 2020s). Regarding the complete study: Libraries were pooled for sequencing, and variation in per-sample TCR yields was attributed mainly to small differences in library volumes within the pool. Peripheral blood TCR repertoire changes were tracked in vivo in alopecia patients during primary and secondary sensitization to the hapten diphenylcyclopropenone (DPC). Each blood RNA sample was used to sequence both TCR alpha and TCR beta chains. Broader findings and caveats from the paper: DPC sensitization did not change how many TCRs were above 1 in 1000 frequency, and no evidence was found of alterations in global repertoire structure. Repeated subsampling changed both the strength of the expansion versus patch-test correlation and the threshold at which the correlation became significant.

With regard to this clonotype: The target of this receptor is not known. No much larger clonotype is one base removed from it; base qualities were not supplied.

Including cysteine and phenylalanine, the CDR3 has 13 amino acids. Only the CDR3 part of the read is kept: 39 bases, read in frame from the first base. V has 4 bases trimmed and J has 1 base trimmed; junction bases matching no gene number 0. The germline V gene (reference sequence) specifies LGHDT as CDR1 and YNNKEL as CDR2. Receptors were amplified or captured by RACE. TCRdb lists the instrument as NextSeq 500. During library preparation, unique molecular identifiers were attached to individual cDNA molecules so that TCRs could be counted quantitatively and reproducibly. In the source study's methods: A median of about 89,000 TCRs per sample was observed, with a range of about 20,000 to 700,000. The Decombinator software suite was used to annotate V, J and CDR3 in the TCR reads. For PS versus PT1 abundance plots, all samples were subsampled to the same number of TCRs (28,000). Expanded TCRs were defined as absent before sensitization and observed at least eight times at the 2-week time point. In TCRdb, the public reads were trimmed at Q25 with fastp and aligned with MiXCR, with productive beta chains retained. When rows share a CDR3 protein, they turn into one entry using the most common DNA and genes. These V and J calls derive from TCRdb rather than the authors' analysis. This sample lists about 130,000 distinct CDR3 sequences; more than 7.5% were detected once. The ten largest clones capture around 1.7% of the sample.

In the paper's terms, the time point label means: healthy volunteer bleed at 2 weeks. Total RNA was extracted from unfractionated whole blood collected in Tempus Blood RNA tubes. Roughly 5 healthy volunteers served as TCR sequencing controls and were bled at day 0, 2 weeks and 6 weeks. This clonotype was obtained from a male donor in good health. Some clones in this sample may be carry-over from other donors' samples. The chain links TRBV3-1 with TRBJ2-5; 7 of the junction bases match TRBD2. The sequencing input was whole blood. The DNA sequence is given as TGTGCCAGCAGCCCGGGGGGCCAAGAGACCCAGTACTTC. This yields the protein CASSPGGQETQYF.